The next 24 T cell receptor beta chains were all read from a single sample in a study of blood T cells in healthy people across ages. It was with a sample-barcoded 5' primer and a J-beta primer mix that a second PCR of about 6 to 12 cycles was run. In TCRdb, the 5' RACE reads were re-called with MiXCR into one record per CDR3 protein. The sample carries 1.5 million to 2 million distinct CDR3 sequences, around 48% recorded once. Sequencing input: blood. These receptors were taken from a woman aged 40 to 55 in good health.

The table lists this clonotype with many counts. The chain employs TRBV28 and TRBJ2-5; tentative D call: TRBD2 (6 bases). Trimming shortened V by 4 bases and J by 2 bases, and 11 bases separated the two germline ends. Germline lookup yields CDR1 MDHEN and CDR2 SYDVKM. The CDR3 runs to 14 residues. The CDR3 region is CASSSSGVQETQYF. The CDR3 region has the DNA TGTGCCAGCAGTTCATCGGGGGTGCAAGAGACCCAGTACTTC.

The rearrangement joins TRBV18 to TRBJ2-1; a weak D match, TRBD1 (5 bases). This CDR3 has 14 residues. Trimming cost V 5 bases and J 4 bases, with 12 bases left between them. Germline values: CDR1 KGHSH, CDR2 LQKENI. This CDR3 reads CASSSRAGYNEQFF. The CDR3 nucleotides are TGTGCCAGCTCATCCAGGGCAGGATACAATGAGCAGTTCTTC. Looking up the rest from reference TRBV18 and TRBJ2-1 gives the full variable domain: NAGVMQNPRHLVRRRGQEARLRCSPMKGHSHVYWYRQLPEEGLKFMVYLQKENIIDESGMPKERFSAEFPKEGPSILRIQQVVRGDSAAYFCASSSRAGYNEQFFGPGTRLTVL.

With respect to this clonotype: One end of the junction is discordant with germline, which a read error may explain. V and J are TRBV6-5 and TRBJ1-2; D gene ambiguous. The CDR3 runs to 13 residues. Germline V gives CDR1 MNHEY, CDR2 SVGAGI. CDR3 in amino acids: CAGSYQGNYGYTF. The CDR3 nucleotides are TGTGCCGGCAGTTACCAAGGGAACTATGGCTACACCTTC.

The chain joins TRBV21-1 to TRBJ1-2; TRBD1 is the table's D call and was not checked against the DNA. TRBV21-1 is a documented pseudogene. The CDR3 runs to 14 residues. The CDR3 reads CASSKAHRGLGYTF. Here the CDR3 DNA reads TGTGCCAGCAGCAAAGCACACAGGGGGCTTGGCTACACCTTC.

The chain couples TRBV21-1 to TRBJ1-1; TRBD1 reflects the table's D call only, with no check against the DNA. TRBV21-1 is annotated as a pseudogene. The CDR3 totals 14 residues. DNA for the CDR3: TGTGCCAGCAGCACCAAGGGGAGGAACACTGAAGCTTTCTTT. It codes for CASSTKGRNTEAFF.

The chain links TRBV20-1 to TRBJ2-5; D is unresolved. CDR1 and CDR2 from the germline V gene are DFQATT and SNEGSKA (reference sequence). The CDR3 sequence is 13 residues long. Trimming removed 4 bases from V and 0 bases from J, with 9 bases in between. The CDR3 DNA reads as TGCAGTGCTATAGCTCGAAACCAAGAGACCCAGTACTTC. It is translated as CSAIARNQETQYF.

The chain has TRBV6-6 and TRBJ2-3, with D uncertain. Per the germline V gene, CDR1 is MNHNY and CDR2 is SVGAGI (reference sequence). Trimming pared 2 bases from V and 2 bases from J, leaving 8 bases between. The CDR3 sequence is 14 residues long. CDR3 in amino acids: CASSYGQHTDTQYF. The CDR3 DNA reads as TGTGCCAGCAGTTACGGGCAGCACACAGATACGCAGTATTTT.

This chain links TRBV15 with TRBJ2-6, with a tentative D call TRBD1 (5 bases). This CDR3 is built from 18 residues. With 6 bases removed from V and 0 bases from J, the gap between germline ends came to 18 bases. Germline V gene data show CDR1 as LNHNV and CDR2 as YYDKDF (reference sequence). CDR3 residues: CATSKGHSGISGANVLTF. The CDR3 DNA is TGTGCCACCAGTAAAGGACATTCTGGGATCTCTGGGGCCAACGTCCTGACTTTC.

This sequence joins TRBV29-1 and TRBJ2-3; D is unresolved. V was cut by 3 bases and J by 0 bases, with 4 bases left in between. This CDR3 has 12 amino acids. CDR1 and CDR2 (germline): SQVTM, ANQGSEA. CDR3 in DNA: TGCAGCGTTGATGAAAGCACAGATACGCAGTATTTT. This codes for CSVDESTDTQYF.

J is TRBJ2-7 and V is TRBV6-6, with D uncertain. The ends were cut back, 7 bases at V and 1 base at J, with 8 bases in the middle. This CDR3 region has 12 residues. The germline V gene has CDR1 MNHNY and CDR2 SVGAGI (reference sequence). The CDR3 spells CASIGSSYEQYF. For the CDR3, the DNA is TGTGCCAGCATCGGCAGTTCCTACGAGCAGTACTTC.

This clonotype was seen only a few times. CDR3 sequence (DNA): TGTGCCAGCAGTTCGCCCGGACCCATGGGACTCAATGAGCAGTTCTTC. Encoded protein: CASSSPGPMGLNEQFF. J is TRBJ2-1 and V is TRBV6-2 or TRBV6-3, with D perhaps matching TRBD2 (6 bases). The CDR3 has 16 amino acids. V lost 4 bases to trimming and J lost 6 bases, with 19 bases between them. The germline V gene has CDR1 MNHEY and CDR2 SVGEGT.

This clonotype was detected only a few times. This chain uses TRBV6-6 with TRBJ1-1; TRBD1 is a possible D gene (5 bases). This CDR3 contains 12 residues. CDR1 and CDR2 from the germline V gene are MNHNY and SVGAGI (reference sequence). V gave up 5 bases and J gave up 4 bases, with 8 bases separating them. The CDR3 spells CASSRGFTEAFF. The CDR3 region has the DNA TGTGCCAGCAGTCGGGGGTTCACTGAAGCTTTCTTT.

The V gene is TRBV10-3, the J gene TRBJ1-6; the D gene is possibly TRBD1 (5 bases). The CDR3 is 16 amino acids. Germline V gives CDR1 ENHRY, CDR2 SYGVKD. V was clipped by 6 bases and J by 0 bases, with 12 bases between them. In nucleotides, the CDR3 is TGTGCCATCAGGGAGGGGAAGAGCTCCTATAATTCACCCCTCCACTTT. This encodes CAIREGKSSYNSPLHF.

The V call is TRBV5-6, the J call TRBJ2-6, with D possibly TRBD1 on 6 matching bases. Looked up from germline, CDR1 is SGHDT and CDR2 is YYEEEE. V was trimmed by 4 bases and J by 1 base, leaving 12 bases between them. This CDR3 comprises 16 residues. The CDR3 spells CASSTYQGSGANVLTF. Written as DNA, the CDR3 is TGTGCCAGCAGCACATACCAGGGGTCTGGGGCCAACGTCCTGACTTTC.

This clonotype was seen only once. This rearrangement joins TRBV14 to TRBJ1-1; D not certain. The V and J ends lost 0 bases and 1 base respectively, with 9 bases between them. This CDR3 has 15 residues. The germline V gene has CDR1 SGHDN and CDR2 FVKESK. CDR3 sequence: CASSQDPLANTEAFF. Written as DNA, the CDR3 is TGTGCCAGCAGCCAAGATCCTCTAGCGAACACTGAAGCTTTCTTT.

The chain links TRBV9 to TRBJ2-1; TRBD1 or TRBD2 may be the D gene (5 bases each). V lost 3 bases to trimming and J lost 2 bases, with 12 bases between them. The CDR3 consists of 15 residues. The germline CDR1 and CDR2 sequences are SGDLS and YYNGEE. CDR3 sequence: CASSGGETAYNEQFF. CDR3 nucleotides: TGTGCCAGCAGCGGAGGGGAGACAGCCTACAATGAGCAGTTCTTC.

J is TRBJ1-2 and V is TRBV7-2; D might be TRBD1 (5 bases). In germline, CDR1 is SGHTA, CDR2 FQGNSA. Trimming took off 6 bases at V and 6 bases at J, with 11 bases between the two ends. This CDR3 is built from 12 residues. CDR3 DNA: TGTGCCAGCAGACGGGGGAGCGATGGCTACACCTTC. Translated: CASRRGSDGYTF.

The chain joins TRBV6-5 to TRBJ1-6, with D perhaps TRBD1 (5 bases). Trimming removed 2 bases from V and 10 bases from J, with 12 bases in between. The CDR3 is 14 residues long. Germline CDR1 is MNHEY and CDR2 is SVGAGI. The chain's CDR3 is CASSYSGARSPLHF. The CDR3 region has the DNA TGTGCCAGCAGTTACAGCGGGGCAAGGTCACCCCTCCACTTT.

V is TRBV10-3 and J is TRBJ2-5, with 11 nucleotides matching TRBD2. CDR1 and CDR2 (germline): ENHRY, SYGVKD. V lost 8 bases, J lost 3 bases, and 11 bases stayed unmatched. The CDR3 extends over 16 amino acids. The CDR3 loop is CAISRELTSGEETQYF. CDR3 coding DNA: TGTGCCATCTCAAGGGAACTGACTAGCGGGGAAGAGACCCAGTACTTC.

V usage is TRBV11-1 and J usage is TRBJ2-7; D is ambiguous. Trimming pared 4 bases from V and 2 bases from J, leaving 12 bases between. The CDR3 consists of 14 residues. The germline V gene has CDR1 SGHAT and CDR2 FQDESV (reference sequence). CDR3 in amino acids: CASSSSGPPYEQYF. CDR3 DNA sequence: TGTGCCAGCAGCTCTTCAGGTCCTCCCTACGAGCAGTACTTC.

This clonotype has just a few counts. The CDR3, as DNA: TGCAGCGTTGAAACCGACAGGACCCGTTACAATGAGCAGTTCTTC. Translation: CSVETDRTRYNEQFF. This chain links TRBV29-1 with TRBJ2-1; TRBD1 might be the D (6 bases). The V gene's germline CDR1 is SQVTM and CDR2 ANQGSEA. This CDR3 contains 15 residues. V lost 2 bases, J lost 4 bases, and 15 bases lay in between.

This clonotype was seen many times. The J gene is TRBJ2-1, the V gene TRBV29-1; unclear D gene. Germline CDR1 reads SQVTM; CDR2 reads ANQGSEA. Trimming removed 1 base from V and 8 bases from J, with 12 bases in between. The CDR3 is 13 amino acids. As DNA, the CDR3 is TGCAGCGTTGAAGGATTGGGTACGGATGAGCAGTTCTTC. As protein: CSVEGLGTDEQFF.

There are a few counts of this clonotype. V gene TRBV6-1 combines with J gene TRBJ2-7, with D possibly TRBD1 on 7 matching bases. The CDR3 loop spans 13 amino acids. Germline values: CDR1 MNHNS, CDR2 SASEGT. V was trimmed by 7 bases and J by 3 bases, leaving 13 bases between them. The CDR3 DNA is TGTGCCAGCATCAGACAGGGAGGCTACGAGCAGTACTTC. It encodes CASIRQGGYEQYF.

The chain couples TRBV7-9 to TRBJ2-4; 8 bases fit TRBD1. Germline-derived CDR1 and CDR2 are SEHNR and FQNEAQ (reference sequence). There are 16 residues in the CDR3. V was clipped by 3 bases and J by 1 base; unmatched bases: 5. The CDR3 DNA reads TGTGCCAGCAGCTTTCAGGGGGCTCAGGCCAAAAACATTCAGTACTTC. This encodes CASSFQGAQAKNIQYF.